These 24 T cell receptor beta chains originate from one sample sequenced in a study of blood T cell repertoires in COVID-19. Produced via immunoSEQ multiplex PCR; TCRdb's table is partial and in-frame only. The data show approximately 49,000 clones, about four fifths seen once. The sequencing input was peripheral blood. These receptor sequences come from a man aged 45-60 years with acute or convalescent COVID-19.

This chain uses TRBV4-3 with TRBJ2-7; TRBD1 might be the D (5 bases). The V gene's germline CDR1 is LGHNA and CDR2 YSLEER. V was cut by 3 bases and J by 4 bases, with 10 bases left in between. This CDR3 is 13 amino acids long. For the CDR3, the DNA is TGCGCCAGCAGCCACAGGGTATGGTACGAGCAGTACTTC. Its translation is CASSHRVWYEQYF.

The CDR3 reads CASSHRDRVNSPLHF. CDR3 DNA sequence: TGTGCCAGCAGTCACCGGGACAGGGTTAATTCACCCCTCCACTTT. J is TRBJ1-6 and V is TRBV2; 9 bases map to TRBD1. CDR3 size: 15 residues. CDR1 SNHLY and CDR2 FYNNEI come from the germline V gene. Unmatched junction bases numbered 5, after V lost 5 bases and J lost 6 bases.

V gene TRBV7-9 combines with J gene TRBJ1-6; D not certain. V was clipped by 2 bases and J by 0 bases, with 8 bases between them. Germline-derived CDR1 and CDR2 are SEHNR and FQNEAQ (reference sequence). This CDR3 region has 16 residues. The CDR3 nucleotides are TGTGCCAGCAGCTTAAGAGCGAGCTCCTATAATTCACCCCTCCACTTT. This encodes CASSLRASSYNSPLHF.

The rearrangement joins TRBV27 to TRBJ2-3, with D maybe TRBD2 (6 bases). V dropped 6 bases and J dropped 5 bases, with 15 bases sitting between them. Per germline, CDR1 MNHEY and CDR2 SMNVEV (reference sequence). The CDR3 covers 14 residues. DNA of the CDR3: TGTGCCAGCAGCGGGACTCAAATACGAGATACGCAGTATTTT. Protein sequence: CASSGTQIRDTQYF.

The chain links TRBV5-1 to TRBJ2-7, with 7 positions matching TRBD2. Per the germline V gene, CDR1 is SGHRS and CDR2 is YFSETQ. V was clipped by 3 bases and J by 7 bases; unmatched bases: 13. The CDR3 spans 15 residues. This CDR3 reads CASSSVPAGIREQYF. The CDR3 nucleotides read TGCGCCAGCAGCTCGGTTCCAGCGGGGATACGAGAGCAGTACTTC.

The chain links TRBV28 to TRBJ1-2, with TRBD1 matching 7 bases. The CDR3 has 14 amino acids. V shed 8 bases, J shed 7 bases, and the junction held 13 bases outside the gene matches. In germline, CDR1 is MDHEN, CDR2 SYDVKM. The CDR3 protein is CASFDRALSLGYTF. The CDR3 DNA is TGTGCCAGCTTTGACAGGGCCCTGTCGCTTGGCTACACCTTC.

In this sample, this clone turned up once. The chain recombines TRBV6-4 with TRBJ1-2, with 7 bases aligning to TRBD1. The CDR3 runs 14 residues. The V segment lost 6 bases and the J segment 3 bases; nucleotides outside the gene matches: 7. Germline V gene lookup returns CDR1 MRHNA and CDR2 SNTAGT. The CDR3 here is CASRYRGEDYGYTF. DNA for the CDR3: TGTGCCAGCAGATACAGGGGCGAAGACTATGGCTACACCTTC.

V and J are TRBV14 and TRBJ1-4; weak D call: TRBD1 (5 bases). Trimming cost V 5 bases and J 2 bases, with 12 bases left between them. The germline gives CDR1 SGHDN, CDR2 FVKESK. CDR3 length: 15 amino acids. CDR3 loop: CASSIQGATNEKLFF. CDR3 sequence (DNA): TGTGCCAGCAGCATCCAAGGGGCGACTAATGAAAAACTGTTTTTT.

The V call is TRBV5-5, the J call TRBJ1-5, with a tentative D call TRBD1 (6 bases). The CDR3 extends over 14 amino acids. Germline-derived CDR1 and CDR2 are SGHKS and YYEKEE (reference sequence). Trimming removed 4 bases from V and 4 bases from J, with 12 bases in between. CDR3 residues: CASSIRTDNQPQHF. For the CDR3, the DNA is TGTGCCAGCAGCATACGGACAGATAATCAGCCCCAGCATTTT.

The J gene is TRBJ2-5, the V gene TRBV5-5, with a weak D call TRBD2 (5 bases). CDR3 size: 16 residues. Germline assignment: CDR1 SGHKS and CDR2 YYEKEE (reference sequence). V dropped 4 bases and J dropped 1 base, with 17 bases sitting between them. CDR3 bases: TGTGCCAGCAGCCGGGGTTGGCAGGCGAGCCAAGAGACCCAGTACTTC. Its protein is CASSRGWQASQETQYF. The full variable domain, completed using reference TRBV5-5 and TRBJ2-5, is DAGVTQSPTHLIKTRGQQVTLRCSPISGHKSVSWYQQVLGQGPQFIFQYYEKEERGRGNFPDRFSARQFPNYSSELNVNALLLGDSALYLCASSRGWQASQETQYFGPGTRLLVL.

CDR3 nucleotide sequence: TGTGCCTGGGACGGCTACGAGCAGTACTTC. Translation gives CAWDGYEQYF. The V call is TRBV30, the J call TRBJ2-7; D not certain. The V gene lost 5 bases and the J gene lost 3 bases, with 5 bases spanning the gap. Germline CDR1 GTSNPN, CDR2 SVGIG (reference sequence). The CDR3 covers 10 residues.

The genes are TRBV29-1 and TRBJ2-5; a weak D match, TRBD1 (6 bases). Trimming removed 6 bases from V and 7 bases from J, with 15 bases in between. The CDR3 loop spans 12 amino acids. Germline V CDR1 and CDR2: SQVTM, ANQGSEA. CDR3 DNA: TGCAGCGTCGGCCCCATAGGGGGGACCCAGTACTTC. Its translation: CSVGPIGGTQYF.

The chain employs TRBV5-1 and TRBJ2-5, with TRBD1 matching 10 bases. CDR1 is SGHRS and CDR2 is YFSETQ in the germline V gene. V was pared by 2 bases and J by 7 bases, with 17 bases of the junction left unmatched. This CDR3 is built from 18 residues. The CDR3 DNA sequence: TGCGCCAGCAGCTTATCCCCCCCTCCGGGACAGGGGTGGGTGACCCAGTACTTC. Encoded protein: CASSLSPPPGQGWVTQYF.

CDR3 in DNA: TGTGCCAGCAGCAGTGTCTATGGCTACACCTTC. It encodes CASSSVYGYTF. This rearrangement joins TRBV28 to TRBJ1-2; D is unclear. There are 11 residues in the CDR3. CDR1 and CDR2 (germline): MDHEN, SYDVKM. The germline V and J ends were trimmed by 6 bases and 4 bases, with 6 bases remaining between them.

The V gene is TRBV19, the J gene TRBJ2-5; 12 bases are shared with TRBD1. The CDR3 covers 16 residues. Germline-derived CDR1 and CDR2 are LNHDA and SQIVND (reference sequence). After removal of 2 bases from V and 5 bases from J, the junction contained 6 bases not matched to a gene. The chain's CDR3 is CASSISGQGAHETQYF. The CDR3 bases are TGTGCCAGTAGTATATCGGGACAGGGGGCTCACGAGACCCAGTACTTC.

By sample fraction, this clone is large. V is TRBV4-1 and J is TRBJ1-3, with no clear D. There are 14 residues in the CDR3. Per the germline V gene, CDR1 is MGHRA and CDR2 is YSYEKL. V lost 1 base and J 3 bases, leaving 7 bases between the germline ends. DNA for the CDR3: TGCGCCAGCAGCCAAGCTCCGGTTGGAAACACCATATATTTT. Translated: CASSQAPVGNTIYF.

V and J are TRBV19 and TRBJ2-7; 7 bases are a match to TRBD2. V shed 4 bases and J 6 bases; nucleotides not matched to a gene: 6. The CDR3 covers 13 residues. Germline CDR1 reads LNHDA; CDR2 reads SQIVND (reference sequence). This CDR3 is CASSTLGGSEQYF. The CDR3 DNA follows: TGTGCCAGTAGTACCCTCGGGGGGAGCGAGCAGTACTTC. Supplemented by reference TRBV19 and TRBJ2-7, the full variable domain reads DGGITQSPKYLFRKEGQNVTLSCEQNLNHDAMYWYRQDPGQGLRLIYYSQIVNDFQKGDIAEGYSVSREKKESFPLTVTSAQKNPTAFYLCASSTLGGSEQYFGPGTRLTVT.

The V gene is TRBV28, the J gene TRBJ2-3; no definite D call. The CDR3 is 12 amino acids. Germline V lookup: CDR1 MDHEN, CDR2 SYDVKM. Trimming left V 10 bases short and J 4 bases short, with 12 bases between. The CDR3 coding sequence is TGTGCCACCCTTAATTCCGCAGATACGCAGTATTTT. Translated, it gives CATLNSADTQYF. Together with reference TRBV28 and TRBJ2-3, the CDR3 gives the full variable domain: DVKVTQSSRYLVKRTGEKVFLECVQDMDHENMFWYRQDPGLGLRLIYFSYDVKMKEKGDIPEGYSVSREKKERFSLILESASTNQTSMYLCATLNSADTQYFGPGTRLTVL.

The chain has TRBV4-1 and TRBJ1-5, with D unclear. The CDR3 length is 17 residues. Trimming left V 2 bases short and J 5 bases short, with 19 bases between. Germline V gives CDR1 MGHRA, CDR2 YSYEKL. CDR3 residues: CASSQRSLVAADQPQHF. The CDR3 DNA follows: TGCGCCAGCAGCCAAAGATCGTTGGTCGCGGCCGATCAGCCCCAGCATTTT.

In this sample, this clone turned up once. The rearrangement links TRBV30 to TRBJ2-1; D call uncertain. The V and J ends lost 7 bases and 4 bases respectively, with 17 bases between them. This CDR3 has 14 residues. From germline, CDR1 is GTSNPN and CDR2 SVGIG (reference sequence). CDR3 nucleotide sequence: TGTGCCTACTCGCCTGTCAACTTTTACAATGAGCAGTTCTTC. Protein product: CAYSPVNFYNEQFF.

The rearrangement joins TRBV12-3 or TRBV12-4 to TRBJ2-7; the D is unclear. V was trimmed by 7 bases and J by 6 bases, leaving 13 bases between them. This CDR3 region has 12 residues. CDR3 in amino acids: CASTIALAEQYF. The DNA for the CDR3 is TGTGCCAGCACGATCGCTTTGGCCGAGCAGTACTTC.

The J gene is TRBJ1-5, the V gene TRBV19; tentative D call: TRBD1 (5 bases). The germline V and J ends were trimmed by 5 bases and 0 bases, with 8 bases remaining between them. This CDR3 is built from 14 residues. The V gene's germline CDR1 is LNHDA and CDR2 SQIVND (reference sequence). The CDR3 region has the DNA TGTGCCAGTAGTGCAGGGCATAGCAATCAGCCCCAGCATTTT. This codes for CASSAGHSNQPQHF.

The chain couples TRBV6-2 or TRBV6-3 to TRBJ2-7; 10 bases are a match to TRBD1. J lost 9 bases, V lost 2 bases, and 16 bases had no gene match. The CDR3 is made up of 17 amino acids. Germline values: CDR1 MNHEY, CDR2 SVGEGT. The CDR3 loop is CASSYSHFGTGDAWQYF. The CDR3 DNA reads as TGTGCCAGCAGTTACAGCCACTTCGGGACAGGGGACGCCTGGCAGTACTTC.

The chain carries TRBV27 and TRBJ2-7; D might be TRBD1 (6 bases). The V end lost 8 bases, the J end lost 3 bases, and 23 bases lay between the germline ends. Germline CDR1 reads MNHEY; CDR2 reads SMNVEV (reference sequence). The CDR3 is 16 residues long. This CDR3 reads CASGQLVGALDYEQYF. DNA of the CDR3: TGTGCCAGCGGACAGTTAGTAGGAGCTTTGGACTACGAGCAGTACTTC.